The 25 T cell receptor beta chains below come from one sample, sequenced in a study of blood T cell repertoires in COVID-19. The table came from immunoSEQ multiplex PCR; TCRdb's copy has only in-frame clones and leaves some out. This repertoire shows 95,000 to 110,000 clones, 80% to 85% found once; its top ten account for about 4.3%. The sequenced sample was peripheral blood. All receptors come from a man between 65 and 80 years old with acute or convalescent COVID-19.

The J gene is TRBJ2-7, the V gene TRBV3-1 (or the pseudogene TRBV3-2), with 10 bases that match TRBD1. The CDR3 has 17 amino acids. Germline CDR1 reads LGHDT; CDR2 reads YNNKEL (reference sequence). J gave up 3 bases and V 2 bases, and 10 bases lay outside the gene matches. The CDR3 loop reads CASSQIGTGEPIYEQYF. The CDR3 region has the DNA TGTGCCAGCAGCCAAATCGGGACAGGGGAACCAATCTACGAGCAGTACTTC.

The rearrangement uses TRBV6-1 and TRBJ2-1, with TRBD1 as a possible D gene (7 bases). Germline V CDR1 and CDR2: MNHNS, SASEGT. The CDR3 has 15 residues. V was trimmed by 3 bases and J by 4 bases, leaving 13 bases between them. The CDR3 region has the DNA TGTGCCAGCAGTGAGGAGGGGGCGAAGTACAATGAGCAGTTCTTC. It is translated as CASSEEGAKYNEQFF.

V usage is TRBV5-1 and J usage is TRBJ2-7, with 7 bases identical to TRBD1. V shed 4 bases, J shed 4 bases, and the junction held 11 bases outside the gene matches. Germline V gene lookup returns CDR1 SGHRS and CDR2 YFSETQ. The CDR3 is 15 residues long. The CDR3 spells CASSPMDRNYYEQYF. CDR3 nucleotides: TGCGCCAGCAGCCCTATGGACAGGAATTATTACGAGCAGTACTTC. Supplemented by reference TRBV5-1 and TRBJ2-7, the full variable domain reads KAGVTQTPRYLIKTRGQQVTLSCSPISGHRSVSWYQQTPGQGLQFLFEYFSETQRNKGNFPGRFSGRQFSNSRSEMNVSTLELGDSALYLCASSPMDRNYYEQYFGPGTRLTVT.

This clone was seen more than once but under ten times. The CDR3 spells CASSRTGGNEQYF. Here the CDR3 DNA reads TGTGCCAGTAGTCGGACAGGGGGAAACGAGCAGTACTTC. This chain uses TRBV19 with TRBJ2-7; TRBD1 matches at 10 bases. Germline CDR1 is LNHDA and CDR2 is SQIVND (reference sequence). CDR3 length: 13 amino acids. The V segment lost 5 bases and the J segment 5 bases; nucleotides outside the gene matches: 3.

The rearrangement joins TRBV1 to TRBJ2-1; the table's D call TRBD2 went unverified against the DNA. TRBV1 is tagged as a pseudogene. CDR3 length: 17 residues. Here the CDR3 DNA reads TGCACCAGCAGCCAAGAAGGAGCTAGCGGGGGGGCGGATGAGCAGTTCTTC. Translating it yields CTSSQEGASGGADEQFF.

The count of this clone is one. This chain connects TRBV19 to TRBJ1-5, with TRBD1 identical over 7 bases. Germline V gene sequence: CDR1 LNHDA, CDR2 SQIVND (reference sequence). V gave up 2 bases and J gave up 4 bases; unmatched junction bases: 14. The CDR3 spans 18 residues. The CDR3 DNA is TGTGCCAGTAGTATAAAGTCGTCCGGGACAGTAGTAAATCAGCCCCAGCATTTT. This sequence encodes CASSIKSSGTVVNQPQHF.

The DNA of the CDR3 is TGTGCCAGCAGCGTAACCGGAGGGGCGCGAAGCAATCAGCCCCAGCATTTT. It encodes CASSVTGGARSNQPQHF. V usage is TRBV7-8 and J usage is TRBJ1-5; D might be TRBD1 (5 bases). CDR3 length: 17 residues. Trimming took 5 bases from V and 1 from J, leaving 18 bases between them. Germline-derived CDR1 and CDR2 are SGHVS and FQNEAQ.

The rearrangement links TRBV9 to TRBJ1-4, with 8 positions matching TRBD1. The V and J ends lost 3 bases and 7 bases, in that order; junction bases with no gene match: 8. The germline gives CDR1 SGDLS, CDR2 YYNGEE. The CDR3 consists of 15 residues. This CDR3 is CASSAQGAEGEKLFF. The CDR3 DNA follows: TGTGCCAGCAGCGCCCAGGGGGCGGAAGGTGAAAAACTGTTTTTT.

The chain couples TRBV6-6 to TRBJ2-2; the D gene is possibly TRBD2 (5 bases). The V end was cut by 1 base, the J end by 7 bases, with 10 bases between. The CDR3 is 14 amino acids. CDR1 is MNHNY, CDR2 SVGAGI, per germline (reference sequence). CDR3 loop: CASSYWIEGGELFF. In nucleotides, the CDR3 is TGTGCCAGCAGTTACTGGATCGAGGGCGGGGAGCTGTTTTTT.

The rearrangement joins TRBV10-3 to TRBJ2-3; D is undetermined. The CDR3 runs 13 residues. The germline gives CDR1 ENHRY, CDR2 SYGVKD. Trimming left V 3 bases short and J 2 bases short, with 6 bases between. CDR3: CAISEQLTDTQYF. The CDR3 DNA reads TGTGCCATCAGTGAACAGCTCACAGATACGCAGTATTTT.

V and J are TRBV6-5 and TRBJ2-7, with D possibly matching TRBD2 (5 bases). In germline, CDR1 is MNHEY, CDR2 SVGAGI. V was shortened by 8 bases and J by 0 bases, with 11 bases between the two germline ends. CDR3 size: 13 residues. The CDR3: CASADGNSYEQYF. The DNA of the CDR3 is TGTGCCAGCGCAGACGGGAACTCCTACGAGCAGTACTTC.

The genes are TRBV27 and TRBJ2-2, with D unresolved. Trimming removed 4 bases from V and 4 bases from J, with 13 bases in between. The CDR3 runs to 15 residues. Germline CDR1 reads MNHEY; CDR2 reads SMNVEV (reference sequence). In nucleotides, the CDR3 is TGTGCCAGCAGTTCCGTCTCACGAGGCACCGGGGAGCTGTTTTTT. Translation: CASSSVSRGTGELFF.

CDR3 nucleotides: TGTGCCAGCAGTTACCCAATTATGAGACTAGCGGGTCAAGAGACCCAGTACTTC. Residues: CASSYPIMRLAGQETQYF. The rearrangement links TRBV6-2 or TRBV6-3 to TRBJ2-5; the match to TRBD2 covers 10 bases. The ends lost 2 bases at V and 2 bases at J; junction bases unmatched: 11. Looked up from germline, CDR1 is MNHEY and CDR2 is SVGEGT. The CDR3 contains 18 residues.

As DNA, the CDR3 is TGTGCCACCAGCCTGGACAGGGGTCCCTACGAGCAGTACTTC. Translated: CATSLDRGPYEQYF. The rearrangement links TRBV15 to TRBJ2-7; 9 bases line up with TRBD1. Looked up from germline, CDR1 is LNHNV and CDR2 is YYDKDF (reference sequence). Losses at the gene ends were 5 bases for V and 2 bases for J; bases not matched to a gene: 4. The CDR3 has 14 amino acids.

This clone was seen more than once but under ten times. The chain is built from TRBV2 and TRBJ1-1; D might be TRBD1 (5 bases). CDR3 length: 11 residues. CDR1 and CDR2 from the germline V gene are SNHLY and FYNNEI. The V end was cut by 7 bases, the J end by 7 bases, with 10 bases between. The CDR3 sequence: CASKGAVEAFF. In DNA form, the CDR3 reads TGTGCCAGCAAAGGGGCAGTTGAAGCTTTCTTT. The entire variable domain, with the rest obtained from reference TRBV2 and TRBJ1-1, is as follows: EPEVTQTPSHQVTQMGQEVILRCVPISNHLYFYWYRQILGQKVEFLVSFYNNEISEKSEIFDDQFSVERPDGSNFTLKIRSTKLEDSAMYFCASKGAVEAFFGQGTRLTVV.

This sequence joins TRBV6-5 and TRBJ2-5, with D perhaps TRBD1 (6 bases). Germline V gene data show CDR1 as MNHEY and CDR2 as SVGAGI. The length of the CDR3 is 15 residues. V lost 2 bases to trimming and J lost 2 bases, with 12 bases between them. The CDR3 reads CASSYQGKGQETQYF. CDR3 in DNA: TGTGCCAGCAGTTACCAGGGGAAGGGGCAAGAGACCCAGTACTTC.

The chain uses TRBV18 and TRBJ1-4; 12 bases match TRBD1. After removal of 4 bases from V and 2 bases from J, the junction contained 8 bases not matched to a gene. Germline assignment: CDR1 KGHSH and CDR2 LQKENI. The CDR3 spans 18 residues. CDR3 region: CASSRVAGQGATNEKLFF. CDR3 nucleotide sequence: TGTGCCAGCTCACGCGTGGCGGGACAGGGGGCGACTAATGAAAAACTGTTTTTT.

The CDR3 region has the DNA TGTGCCATCAGCCAGGACAGGTTCTATGGCTACACCTTC. As protein: CAISQDRFYGYTF. The rearrangement joins TRBV10-3 to TRBJ1-2, with 7 bases lining up with TRBD1. J lost 4 bases, V lost 6 bases, and 5 bases had no gene match. The CDR3 length is 13 residues. Germline V lookup: CDR1 ENHRY, CDR2 SYGVKD.

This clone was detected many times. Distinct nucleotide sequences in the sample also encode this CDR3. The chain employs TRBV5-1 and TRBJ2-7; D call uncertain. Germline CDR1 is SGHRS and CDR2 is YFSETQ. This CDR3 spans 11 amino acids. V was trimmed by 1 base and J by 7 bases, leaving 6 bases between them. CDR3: CASSLSREQYF. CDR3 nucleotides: TGCGCCAGCAGCTTGTCACGGGAGCAGTACTTC.

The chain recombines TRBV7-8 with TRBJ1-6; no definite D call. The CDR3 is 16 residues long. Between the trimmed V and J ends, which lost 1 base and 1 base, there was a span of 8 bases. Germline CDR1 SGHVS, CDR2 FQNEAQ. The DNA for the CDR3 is TGTGCCAGCAGCTTAGGGAGGGAGTCCTATAATTCACCCCTCCACTTT. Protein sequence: CASSLGRESYNSPLHF.

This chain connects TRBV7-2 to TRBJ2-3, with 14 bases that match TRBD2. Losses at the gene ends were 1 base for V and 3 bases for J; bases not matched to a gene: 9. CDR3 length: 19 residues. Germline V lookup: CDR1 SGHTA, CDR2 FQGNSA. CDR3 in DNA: TGTGCCAGCAGCTTAGTTGGGACTAGCGGGGGAGGGATGACAGATACGCAGTATTTT. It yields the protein CASSLVGTSGGGMTDTQYF.

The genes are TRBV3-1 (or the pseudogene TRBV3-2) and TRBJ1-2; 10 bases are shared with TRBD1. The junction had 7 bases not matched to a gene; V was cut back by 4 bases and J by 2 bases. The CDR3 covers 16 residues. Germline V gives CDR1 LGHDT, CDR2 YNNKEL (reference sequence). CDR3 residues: CASSPRGTGENYGYTF. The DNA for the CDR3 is TGTGCCAGCAGCCCCCGGGGGACAGGGGAAAACTATGGCTACACCTTC.

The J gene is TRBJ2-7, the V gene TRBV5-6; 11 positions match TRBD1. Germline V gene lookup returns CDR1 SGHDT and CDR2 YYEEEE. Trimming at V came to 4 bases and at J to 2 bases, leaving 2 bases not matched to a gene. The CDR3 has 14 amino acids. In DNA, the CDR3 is TGTGCCAGCAGCCGGGACAGGGGGGCCTACGAGCAGTACTTC. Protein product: CASSRDRGAYEQYF.

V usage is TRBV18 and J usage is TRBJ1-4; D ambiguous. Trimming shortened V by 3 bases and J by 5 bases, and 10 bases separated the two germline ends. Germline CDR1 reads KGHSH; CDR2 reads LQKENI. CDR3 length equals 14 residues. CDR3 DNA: TGTGCCAGCTCACCGACGGGGATAAATGAAAAACTGTTTTTT. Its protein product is CASSPTGINEKLFF.

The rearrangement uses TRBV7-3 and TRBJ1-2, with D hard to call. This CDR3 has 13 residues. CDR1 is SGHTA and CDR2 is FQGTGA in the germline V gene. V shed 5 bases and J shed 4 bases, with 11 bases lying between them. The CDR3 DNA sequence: TGTGCCAGCAGCAAGGGAGTCTCCTATGGCTACACCTTC. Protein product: CASSKGVSYGYTF.